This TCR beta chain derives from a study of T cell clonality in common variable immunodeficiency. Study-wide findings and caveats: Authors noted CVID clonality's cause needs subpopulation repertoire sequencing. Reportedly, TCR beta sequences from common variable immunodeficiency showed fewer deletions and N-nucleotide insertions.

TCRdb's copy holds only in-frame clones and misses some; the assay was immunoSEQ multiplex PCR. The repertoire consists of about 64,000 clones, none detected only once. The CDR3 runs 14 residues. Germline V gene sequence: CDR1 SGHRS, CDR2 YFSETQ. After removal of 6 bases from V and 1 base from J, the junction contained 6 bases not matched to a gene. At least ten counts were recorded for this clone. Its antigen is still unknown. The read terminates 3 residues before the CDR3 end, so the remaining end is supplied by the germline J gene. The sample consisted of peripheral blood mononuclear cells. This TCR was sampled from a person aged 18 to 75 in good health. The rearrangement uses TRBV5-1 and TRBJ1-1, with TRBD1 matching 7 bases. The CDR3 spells CASKPDRRNTEAFF. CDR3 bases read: TGCGCCAGCAAACCGGACAGGCGGAACACTGAA.